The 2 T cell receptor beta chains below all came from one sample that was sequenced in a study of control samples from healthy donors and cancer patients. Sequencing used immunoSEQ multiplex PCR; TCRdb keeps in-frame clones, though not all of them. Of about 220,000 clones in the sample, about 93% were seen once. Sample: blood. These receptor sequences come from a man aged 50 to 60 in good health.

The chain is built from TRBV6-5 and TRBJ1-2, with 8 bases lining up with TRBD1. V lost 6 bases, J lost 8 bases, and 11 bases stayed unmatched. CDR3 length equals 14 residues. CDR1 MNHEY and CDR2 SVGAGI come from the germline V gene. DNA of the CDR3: TGTGCCAGCAGATTAGACAGGGGTAGTTCCGGCTACACCTTC. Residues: CASRLDRGSSGYTF.

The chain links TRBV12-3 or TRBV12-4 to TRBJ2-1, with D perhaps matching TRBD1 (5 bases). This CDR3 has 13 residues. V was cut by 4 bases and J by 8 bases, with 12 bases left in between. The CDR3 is CASSWGQGDEQFF. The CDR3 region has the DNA TGTGCCAGCAGTTGGGGCCAGGGCGATGAGCAGTTCTTC.